The rows below give T cell receptor beta chains drawn from one sample of a study of CD8 T cells in ankylosing spondylitis. TCRdb reprocessed the 5' RACE reads with MiXCR, giving one entry per CDR3 protein. The sample consists of 300,000 to 350,000 distinct CDR3 sequences, under 14% of them appearing once. Sequenced input: blood, either unsorted or a sorted T cell fraction (not recorded which). All receptors derive from a female donor with ankylosing spondylitis or in good health (not recorded which). Both conserved end residues are part of each CDR3. Fields, in order: J gene, clone size, V gene, D gene, CDR3 DNA, CDR3 protein. The D gene is left open where the match is weak. Only some rows state a clone size, as once, few, many or a class for expanded clones.

J: TRBJ1-1; size: many; V: TRBV25-1; D: NA; DNA: TGTGCCAGCTATATGAACACTGAAGCTTTCTTT; CDR3: CASYMNTEAFF
J: TRBJ2-5; size: once; V: TRBV7-2; D: NA; DNA: TGTGCCAGCAGGGAAAGTCAAGGAATGTTGAAGACCCAGTACTTC; CDR3: CASRESQGMLKTQYF
J: TRBJ2-5; size: NA; V: TRBV29-1; D: NA; DNA: TGCAGTTCGTGGGGCCCGGAGACCCAGTACTTC; CDR3: CSSWGPETQYF
J: TRBJ2-1; size: many; V: TRBV12-3/TRBV12-4; D: TRBD2; DNA: TGTGCCAGCAGTAAAGAAGCGGGAGTAGGTAATGAGCAGTTCTTC; CDR3: CASSKEAGVGNEQFF
J: TRBJ2-1; size: many; V: TRBV7-8; D: TRBD2; DNA: TGTGCCAGCAGCTTACTAGCGGGGGGGGGTTACAATGAGCAGTTCTTC; CDR3: CASSLLAGGGYNEQFF
J: TRBJ1-1; size: many; V: TRBV20-1; D: NA; DNA: TGCAGTGCTAGCGTAGGGGCTGGAACTGAAGCTTTCTTT; CDR3: CSASVGAGTEAFF
J: TRBJ1-1; size: many; V: TRBV12-3/TRBV12-4; D: NA; DNA: TGTGCCAGCAGCGTACTTAGGGGGGCTGAAGCTTTCTTT; CDR3: CASSVLRGAEAFF
J: TRBJ2-1; size: NA; V: TRBV25-1; D: TRBD1; DNA: TGTGCCAGCAAAGGGGACAGCTACAATGAGCAGTTCTTC; CDR3: CASKGDSYNEQFF
J: TRBJ2-1; size: many; V: TRBV15; D: TRBD1; DNA: TGTGCCACCAGCTACATGACACAGGGGGTCAATGAGCAGTTCTTC; CDR3: CATSYMTQGVNEQFF
J: TRBJ1-1; size: many; V: TRBV3-1; D: NA; DNA: TGTGCCAGCAGCCAAGGGGGGGTAACGGAAGCTTTCTTT; CDR3: CASSQGGVTEAFF
J: TRBJ2-3; size: few; V: TRBV27; D: NA; DNA: TGTGCCAGCAGGGCCGTAATCGTTGGAGGGAGGACAGATACGCAGTATTTT; CDR3: CASRAVIVGGRTDTQYF
J: TRBJ2-3; size: few; V: TRBV13; D: TRBD2; DNA: TGTGCCAGCAGCTCCTTCGCACGAGGACTAGCAGATACGCAGTATTTT; CDR3: CASSSFARGLADTQYF
J: TRBJ1-2; size: NA; V: TRBV7-2; D: NA; DNA: TGTGCCAGCAGCTTAGAATTGGCAGGCCACTATGGCTACACCTTC; CDR3: CASSLELAGHYGYTF
J: TRBJ2-5; size: many; V: TRBV5-1; D: TRBD1; DNA: TGCGCCAGCAGCACCGGACAGGTCCACTCTGGGGAGACCCAGTACTTC; CDR3: CASSTGQVHSGETQYF
J: TRBJ1-1; size: many; V: TRBV20-1; D: NA; DNA: TGCAGTGCTCCACGAAGTCCCGGGACCTTCACGGGGACTGAAGCTTTCTTT; CDR3: CSAPRSPGTFTGTEAFF